A selection of T cell receptor beta chains follows, all from one sample in a study of Graves' ophthalmopathy and Graves' hyperthyroidism. Using its own MiXCR run on the multiplex PCR reads, TCRdb lists one record per CDR3 protein. This table has around 1.1 million distinct CDR3 sequences, approximately 35% appearing once. Sequenced: peripheral blood or thyroid tissue (not recorded which). Receptor source: an adult man with Graves' hyperthyroidism. CDR3s include the opening cysteine and the closing phenylalanine or tryptophan. D genes are given only for firm matches. Clone size is shown for a subset of rows, as once, few, many or a class of expanded clone.

V,J,D,size,CDR3,DNA
TRBV6-6,TRBJ2-2,-,few,CASSQGEAGELFF,TGTGCCAGCAGCCAGGGTGAGGCCGGGGAGCTGTTTTTT
TRBV25-1,TRBJ1-2,-,many,CASSESVRENYGYTF,TGTGCCAGCAGTGAATCGGTCAGGGAGAACTATGGCTACACCTTC
TRBV10-2,TRBJ2-2,-,-,CASSEPNPSNTGKLFF,TGCGCCAGCAGTGAACCTAACCCCTCGAACACCGGGAAGCTGTTTTTT
TRBV12-3/TRBV12-4,TRBJ2-6,-,-,CASSGLIGANVLTF,TGTGCCAGCAGTGGTTTGATTGGGGCCAACGTCCTGACTTTC
TRBV29-1,TRBJ2-5,-,many,CSVEHAGQETQYF,TGCAGCGTTGAACACGCAGGGCAAGAGACCCAGTACTTC
TRBV7-9,TRBJ2-5,TRBD2,-,CASSLGAGGLIGETQYF,TGTGCCAGCAGCTTAGGGGCGGGAGGACTCATCGGGGAGACCCAGTACTTC
TRBV30,TRBJ2-2,-,-,CAWNWVDTGELFF,TGTGCCTGGAACTGGGTAGACACCGGGGAGCTGTTTTTT
TRBV4-3,TRBJ1-4,TRBD1,few,CASSLMGLTGTNEKLFF,TGCGCCAGCAGCCTGATGGGACTGACAGGGACTAATGAAAAACTGTTTTTT
TRBV7-9,TRBJ2-1,-,-,CASSLQAHEQFF,TGTGCCAGCAGCTTACAGGCCCATGAGCAGTTCTTC
TRBV19,TRBJ1-5,TRBD1,many,CASSPRDRVQPQHF,TGTGCCAGTAGTCCCCGGGACAGGGTTCAGCCCCAGCATTTT
TRBV20-1,TRBJ2-7,-,-,CSASDPWRTYEQYF,TGCAGTGCTAGTGACCCGTGGAGGACCTACGAGCAGTACTTC
TRBV24-1,TRBJ2-5,-,-,CASLRGAGETQYF,TGTGCCAGCTTAAGGGGGGCCGGAGAGACCCAGTACTTC
TRBV5-6,TRBJ1-2,-,few,CASSFLSRGDGYTF,TGTGCCAGCAGCTTTCTATCCAGGGGAGATGGCTACACCTTC
TRBV7-2,TRBJ1-2,TRBD1,-,CASSTTGQGGGYTF,TGTGCCAGCAGCACGACGGGACAGGGCGGCGGCTACACCTTC
TRBV4-1,TRBJ1-2,-,many,CASNPDRFRPGYTF,TGCGCCAGCAATCCCGACAGGTTCCGTCCTGGCTACACCTTC
TRBV29-1,TRBJ2-7,-,many,CSVAGLSYEQYF,TGCAGCGTCGCAGGACTTTCCTACGAGCAGTACTTC
TRBV7-2,TRBJ2-2,-,many,CASSLVQSGELFF,TGTGCCAGCAGCTTAGTCCAGTCCGGGGAGCTGTTTTTT
TRBV6-5,TRBJ1-6,-,-,CASSYSGRGRGSPLHF,TGTGCCAGCAGTTACTCGGGCAGGGGAAGGGGTTCACCCCTCCACTTT
TRBV20-1,TRBJ2-5,TRBD2,few,CSARNIRGGRGETQYF,TGCAGTGCTAGAAATATTAGGGGCGGGAGAGGGGAGACCCAGTACTTC
TRBV7-9,TRBJ2-7,-,many,CATKAGADYEQYF,TGTGCCACTAAAGCGGGTGCTGACTACGAGCAGTACTTC
TRBV7-8,TRBJ1-2,TRBD1,-,CASRSGTGMRGYTF,TGTGCCAGCAGGTCTGGGACAGGGATGCGTGGCTACACCTTC
TRBV20-1,TRBJ1-5,-,many,CSAAGSRNQPQHF,TGCAGTGCTGCGGGGTCTCGAAATCAGCCCCAGCATTTT
TRBV29-1,TRBJ2-2,TRBD1,many,CSVASRTGGTGELFF,TGCAGCGTTGCTAGTAGGACAGGGGGTACCGGGGAGCTGTTTTTT
TRBV20-1,TRBJ2-2,TRBD2,few,CSARGLAGTNTGELFF,TGCAGTGCTAGGGGACTAGCGGGAACGAACACCGGGGAGCTGTTTTTT
TRBV29-1,TRBJ2-5,-,-,CSGGLETQYF,TGCAGCGGGGGGTTGGAGACCCAGTACTTC
TRBV19,TRBJ1-5,TRBD1,-,CASSTKSGGGDQPQHF,TGTGCCAGTAGTACGAAATCAGGGGGGGGGGATCAGCCCCAGCATTTT
TRBV4-2,TRBJ2-7,-,-,CASSQVNGGPYEQYF,TGTGCCAGCAGCCAAGTAAACGGGGGGCCCTACGAGCAGTACTTC
TRBV7-2,TRBJ1-6,-,many,CASSHWTALNNSPLHF,TGTGCCAGCAGCCACTGGACAGCGCTAAATAATTCACCCCTCCACTTT
TRBV5-1,TRBJ2-5,-,many,CASSHQPGPQETQYF,TGCGCCAGCAGCCATCAGCCGGGACCACAAGAGACCCAGTACTTC
TRBV10-2,TRBJ1-1,-,-,CASRSSGMNTGAFF,TGCGCCAGCAGGAGCTCAGGGATGAACACTGGAGCTTTCTTT
TRBV20-1,TRBJ2-7,TRBD1,-,CSAKRDRASYEQYF,TGCAGTGCTAAGCGGGACAGGGCCTCCTACGAGCAGTACTTC
TRBV10-3,TRBJ1-5,-,many,CATTQGAPRSSNQPQHF,TGTGCCACGACTCAGGGCGCACCACGCTCTAGCAATCAGCCCCAGCATTTT
TRBV6-2/TRBV6-3,TRBJ2-7,-,-,CASSHSDLTYEQYF,TGTGCCAGCAGCCACTCCGACTTAACCTACGAGCAGTACTTC
TRBV20-1,TRBJ2-5,TRBD1,-,CSAGQTGNTGETQYF,TGCAGTGCTGGTCAGACAGGGAACACCGGGGAGACCCAGTACTTC
TRBV2,TRBJ2-5,TRBD1,few,CASRKRQGKETQYF,TGTGCCAGCAGGAAAAGACAGGGCAAAGAGACCCAGTACTTC
TRBV19,TRBJ1-5,-,many,CASSIKGVQPQHF,TGTGCCAGTAGTATCAAGGGGGTTCAGCCCCAGCATTTT
TRBV20-1,TRBJ2-1,TRBD1,-,CSAAGQGPNEQFF,TGCAGTGCCGCGGGACAGGGTCCCAATGAGCAGTTCTTC
TRBV20-1,TRBJ1-6,-,-,CSARVPGIPNSPLHF,TGCAGTGCTAGAGTGCCCGGGATTCCTAATTCACCCCTCCACTTT
TRBV19,TRBJ2-7,-,-,CASTGTNTEAFYEQYF,TGTGCCAGTACAGGGACGAACACTGAAGCTTTCTACGAGCAGTACTTC
TRBV7-9,TRBJ1-1,-,-,CASSPGTGSVRTEAFF,TGTGCCAGCAGCCCCGGAACAGGGTCCGTACGCACTGAAGCTTTCTTT
TRBV12-3/TRBV12-4,TRBJ1-2,-,many,CASSLYSHLYGYTF,TGTGCCAGCAGTTTATACTCCCACCTCTATGGCTACACCTTC
TRBV10-2,TRBJ1-6,-,-,CASSGLEGGSSYNSPLHF,TGCGCCAGCAGTGGGCTCGAGGGCGGTAGCTCCTATAATTCACCCCTCCACTTT
TRBV7-2,TRBJ2-5,-,many,CASDPTPETQYF,TGTGCCAGCGACCCTACCCCCGAGACCCAGTACTTC
TRBV9,TRBJ1-1,-,-,CASSVGTRVVGTEAFF,TGTGCCAGCAGCGTCGGGACCAGGGTGGTCGGCACTGAAGCTTTCTTT
TRBV20-1,TRBJ1-6,-,-,CSASGKVSSSYNSPLHF,TGCAGTGCCTCGGGGAAAGTCTCGAGCTCCTATAATTCACCCCTCCACTTT
TRBV6-5,TRBJ1-6,-,-,CASSYARGGSPLHF,TGTGCCAGCAGTTACGCCAGGGGCGGTTCACCCCTCCACTTT
TRBV12-3/TRBV12-4,TRBJ2-7,TRBD1,many,CASSRTGAYSYEQYF,TGTGCCAGCAGCAGGACAGGGGCGTACTCCTACGAGCAGTACTTC
TRBV20-1,TRBJ2-5,-,-,CSANRESETQYF,TGCAGTGCTAACAGGGAGTCGGAGACCCAGTACTTC
TRBV2,TRBJ2-5,-,-,CASSFPTRAETQYF,TGTGCCAGCAGTTTCCCCACCCGGGCAGAGACCCAGTACTTC
TRBV10-3,TRBJ1-6,-,-,CAISDQGRIPYNSPLHF,TGTGCCATCAGCGACCAGGGACGGATCCCCTATAATTCACCCCTCCACTTT
TRBV9,TRBJ1-1,-,many,CASSVDGRGNTEAFF,TGTGCCAGCAGCGTAGATGGCAGGGGGAACACTGAAGCTTTCTTT
TRBV12-3/TRBV12-4,TRBJ2-5,-,-,CASSPGSGLTGETQYF,TGTGCCAGCAGCCCAGGGAGCGGGCTCACTGGGGAGACCCAGTACTTC
TRBV19,TRBJ2-7,TRBD2,many,CASMGSGVSYEQYF,TGTGCCAGTATGGGTAGCGGGGTCTCCTACGAGCAGTACTTC
TRBV4-3,TRBJ1-3,-,many,CASSRRMTVEGNTIYF,TGCGCCAGCAGCCGCAGAATGACGGTTGAAGGAAACACCATATATTTT